This paragraph reports one T cell receptor beta chain. Its antigen remains unidentified. Trimming shortened V by 1 base and J by 8 bases, and 14 bases separated the two germline ends. This CDR3 contains 13 residues. Germline V gene sequence: CDR1 DFQATT, CDR2 SNEGSKA (reference sequence). This specimen belongs to a study of identical twins. Overall study results and limits: Partly confounded zero-insertion analyses could result from invariant MAIT and iNKT cells. Insertions ran lower in abundant cord blood beta clonotypes, though not in memory repertoires. Out-of-frame alpha sequences shared by twins showed excess low generation probability.

Via MiXCR, TCRdb re-called the 5' RACE reads, giving one row per CDR3 protein. Altogether about 430,000 distinct CDR3 sequences are present, 18% being singletons, with the ten largest covering 10% to 15%. Material for sequencing was naive T cells sorted from blood. V gene TRBV20-1 combines with J gene TRBJ1-2; D gene ambiguous. This sequence originates from a man in his forties or fifties in good health. The CDR3 DNA reads TGCAGTGCTAGAGTTTGGGTCCACGGAGGCTACACCTTC. The encoded protein is CSARVWVHGGYTF.